The 9 T cell receptor beta chains below come from one sample, sequenced in a study of blood T cell repertoires in COVID-19. Measured with immunoSEQ multiplex PCR; TCRdb has only the in-frame clones, and not every one. The sample records about 480,000 clones, around 89% being singletons. Specimen: PBMCs or T cells enriched from blood (not recorded which). The receptors derive from a woman aged 40 to 50 who had recovered from COVID-19.

This clone occurred a few times. CDR3 nucleotide sequence: TGTGCCAGCAGTCCCCCGCGGGGGGAGACTGAAGCTTTCTTT. Residues: CASSPPRGETEAFF. The rearrangement joins TRBV6-6 to TRBJ1-1, with D perhaps matching TRBD1 (5 bases). Trimming removed 5 bases from V and 5 bases from J, with 15 bases in between. Germline assignment: CDR1 MNHNY and CDR2 SVGAGI (reference sequence). This CDR3 has 14 amino acids.

The gene calls are TRBV28 and TRBJ2-7; D is perhaps TRBD1 (6 bases). With 4 bases removed from V and 2 bases from J, the gap between germline ends came to 21 bases. The CDR3 runs 17 residues. Germline CDR1 is MDHEN and CDR2 is SYDVKM. The CDR3 coding sequence is TGTGCCAGCAGTTCTTCCTCCGGGACAAGAAAGCCCTACGAGCAGTACTTC. Protein sequence: CASSSSSGTRKPYEQYF. Complete variable domain (other parts from reference TRBV28 and TRBJ2-7): DVKVTQSSRYLVKRTGEKVFLECVQDMDHENMFWYRQDPGLGLRLIYFSYDVKMKEKGDIPEGYSVSREKKERFSLILESASTNQTSMYLCASSSSSGTRKPYEQYFGPGTRLTVT.

This chain uses TRBV5-4 with TRBJ1-1, with 9 bases aligning to TRBD1. Germline CDR1 and CDR2: SGHNT and YYREEE (reference sequence). V dropped 4 bases and J dropped 11; count of bases not matched to a gene: 9. The CDR3 runs to 13 residues. In nucleotides, the CDR3 is TGTGCCAGCAGCGCGGGACAGGGCTGGTTGGCTTTCTTT. This sequence encodes CASSAGQGWLAFF.

CDR3: CSAGRNRDNYGYTF. Written as DNA, the CDR3 is TGCAGCGCCGGCCGAAACAGAGATAACTATGGCTACACCTTC. The rearrangement links TRBV29-1 to TRBJ1-2, with unresolved D. This CDR3 contains 14 residues. Trimming took 7 bases from V and 1 from J, leaving 16 bases between them. Germline lookup yields CDR1 SQVTM and CDR2 ANQGSEA.

This clone appeared once. The genes are TRBV10-3 and TRBJ1-5; D is ambiguous. The CDR3 has 13 amino acids. V lost 10 bases to trimming and J lost 3 bases, with 13 bases between them. Per the germline V gene, CDR1 is ENHRY and CDR2 is SYGVKD. CDR3: CATTIDHNQPQHF. As DNA, the CDR3 is TGTGCCACCACTATCGATCACAATCAGCCCCAGCATTTT.

In nucleotides, the CDR3 is TGTGCCAGCAGTCCATTGGGCGGGGTTGGTTCACCCCTCCACTTT. Amino acid sequence: CASSPLGGVGSPLHF. The rearrangement joins TRBV27 to TRBJ1-6; no clear D. The CDR3 length is 15 residues. V was pared by 5 bases and J by 9 bases, with 17 bases between. The germline V gene has CDR1 MNHEY and CDR2 SMNVEV (reference sequence).

This clone was detected only a few times. V is TRBV6-2 or TRBV6-3 and J is TRBJ2-5; TRBD2 is a possible D gene (6 bases). Per the germline V gene, CDR1 is MNHEY and CDR2 is SVGEGT. The CDR3 loop spans 13 amino acids. V shed 2 bases and J shed 7 bases, with 11 bases lying between them. The CDR3 region is CASSYGGTGTQYF. The CDR3 region has the DNA TGTGCCAGCAGTTACGGCGGGACCGGGACCCAGTACTTC.

The rearrangement joins TRBV3-1 (or the pseudogene TRBV3-2) to TRBJ2-7, with 11 bases identical to TRBD1. The CDR3 runs to 17 residues. Trimming removed 1 base from V and 7 bases from J; junction bases left unmatched: 12. CDR1 and CDR2 (germline): LGHDT, YNNKEL (reference sequence). In DNA, the CDR3 is TGTGCCAGCAGCCAAGGGCGTGCGGACAGGGGGCGCCGGGAGCAGTACTTC. Protein sequence: CASSQGRADRGRREQYF.

CDR3 bases: TGTGCTAGTGGCGCTAGCGGACAAGAGACCCAGTACTTC. Protein product: CASGASGQETQYF. The chain employs TRBV12-5 and TRBJ2-5; 7 bases align to TRBD2. Germline lookup yields CDR1 LGHNT and CDR2 FRNRAP. The CDR3 length is 13 residues. V lost 6 bases, J lost 2 bases, and 3 bases stayed unmatched. Using reference TRBV12-5 and TRBJ2-5 for the parts outside the CDR3, the full variable domain is DARVTQTPRHKVTEMGQEVTMRCQPILGHNTVFWYRQTMMQGLELLAYFRNRAPLDDSGMPKDRFSAEMPDATLATLKIQPSEPRDSAVYFCASGASGQETQYFGPGTRLLVL.